Following are 12 T cell receptor beta chains from one sample sequenced in a study of cytomegalovirus exposure and HLA in healthy donors. The PCR was carried out with 60 Vbeta primers and 13 Jbeta primers. This table comes from immunoSEQ multiplex PCR, and its TCRdb copy is limited to in-frame clones, with some not included. The sample yields about 190,000 clones, 80% to 90% seen once. The sample taken for sequencing was PBMCs. The receptor source for this set is a man younger than 40 in good health and CMV-seronegative.

In regard to this clone: This same CDR3 is encoded by further DNA sequences in the sample. The chain employs TRBV18 and TRBJ2-7; 10 bases fit TRBD2. Trimming cost V 1 base and J 2 bases; bases outside gene matches: 2. The CDR3 is made up of 15 amino acids. Germline-derived CDR1 and CDR2 are KGHSH and LQKENI. The CDR3 is CASSPRTSGTYEQYF. In DNA form, the CDR3 reads TGTGCCAGCTCACCACGGACTAGCGGAACCTACGAGCAGTACTTC. The full variable domain, completed using reference TRBV18 and TRBJ2-7, is NAGVMQNPRHLVRRRGQEARLRCSPMKGHSHVYWYRQLPEEGLKFMVYLQKENIIDESGMPKERFSAEFPKEGPSILRIQQVVRGDSAAYFCASSPRTSGTYEQYFGPGTRLTVT.

Only a few counts were recorded for this clone. V gene TRBV27 combines with J gene TRBJ1-5; 7 bases match TRBD1. CDR1 MNHEY and CDR2 SMNVEV come from the germline V gene (reference sequence). The trim removed 5 bases at V and 1 base at J, leaving 11 bases unmatched. This CDR3 comprises 17 residues. CDR3 DNA: TGTGCCAGCAGTACAAGGGGGCGGATGGGCAGCAATCAGCCCCAGCATTTT. Translated: CASSTRGRMGSNQPQHF.

The chain is built from TRBV11-2 and TRBJ1-5; D is perhaps TRBD1 (5 bases). Trimming removed 4 bases from V and 3 bases from J, with 7 bases in between. The germline CDR1 and CDR2 sequences are SGHAT and FQNNGV. The CDR3 has 13 residues. This CDR3 reads CASSSGYNQPQHF. CDR3 in DNA: TGTGCCAGCAGCTCAGGGTACAATCAGCCCCAGCATTTT. Looking up the rest from reference TRBV11-2 and TRBJ1-5 gives the full variable domain: EAGVAQSPRYKIIEKRQSVAFWCNPISGHATLYWYQQILGQGPKLLIQFQNNGVVDDSQLPKDRFSAERLKGVDSTLKIQPAKLEDSAVYLCASSSGYNQPQHFGDGTRLSIL.

V is TRBV28 and J is TRBJ1-3, with unresolved D. CDR1 and CDR2 from the germline V gene are MDHEN and SYDVKM. The CDR3 length is 15 residues. With 8 bases removed from V and 4 bases from J, the gap between germline ends came to 18 bases. In DNA, the CDR3 is TGTGCCAGCGCTCCCCAAGCAGGTTCAGGAAACACCATATATTTT. Its protein product is CASAPQAGSGNTIYF.

This chain links TRBV5-5 with TRBJ1-1; D call uncertain. Per the germline V gene, CDR1 is SGHKS and CDR2 is YYEKEE (reference sequence). CDR3 length equals 14 residues. The V and J ends lost 1 base and 4 bases respectively, with 11 bases between them. CDR3 nucleotide sequence: TGTGCCAGCAGCTTGCTACAGCAGAGCACTGAAGCTTTCTTT. It yields the protein CASSLLQQSTEAFF.

A remark on this clone: Relative to the germline gene, one junction end is altered; a read error may explain this. The rearrangement links TRBV7-9 to TRBJ2-7; D gene ambiguous. The CDR3 is made up of 14 amino acids. Germline lookup yields CDR1 SEHNR and CDR2 FQNEAQ (reference sequence). The DNA for the CDR3 is TGTTCCAGCAGCTTGCCCGGTCATTTCTACGAGCAGTACTTC. Translated, it gives CSSSLPGHFYEQYF.

This sequence joins TRBV7-6 and TRBJ2-3; 7 bases align to TRBD1. From germline, CDR1 is SGHVS and CDR2 FNYEAQ. V lost 8 bases, J lost 3 bases, and 8 bases stayed unmatched. The CDR3 has 14 amino acids. CDR3 coding DNA: TGTGCCAGCGCGAGGGGGCATCGGACAGATACGCAGTATTTT. Translated: CASARGHRTDTQYF.

This clone has only a few counts. The chain has TRBV6-5 and TRBJ2-7, with D unclear. Germline V gene sequence: CDR1 MNHEY, CDR2 SVGAGI. Trimming removed 4 bases at V and 4 bases at J, with 14 bases between. The CDR3 spans 14 residues. Written as DNA, the CDR3 is TGTGCCAGCAGTTCGGAGATAACCTCATACGAGCAGTACTTC. Translated: CASSSEITSYEQYF.

This chain uses TRBV5-6 with TRBJ2-5; 10 bases fit TRBD2. Trimming cost V 5 bases and J 4 bases; bases outside gene matches: 8. This CDR3 contains 15 residues. Germline V gene data show CDR1 as SGHDT and CDR2 as YYEEEE. In nucleotides, the CDR3 is TGTGCCAGCAGTCGTGAAGCGGGGGGGTTAGAGACCCAGTACTTC. It yields the protein CASSREAGGLETQYF. The complete variable domain, with remaining parts taken from reference TRBV5-6 and TRBJ2-5, reads DAGVTQSPTHLIKTRGQQVTLRCSPKSGHDTVSWYQQALGQGPQFIFQYYEEEERQRGNFPDRFSGHQFPNYSSELNVNALLLGDSALYLCASSREAGGLETQYFGPGTRLLVL.

The rearrangement uses TRBV5-4 and TRBJ2-1, with 7 bases aligning to TRBD1. Trimming took 9 bases from V and 7 from J; bases not matched to a gene: 4. The CDR3 length is 11 residues. Germline V gives CDR1 SGHNT, CDR2 YYREEE (reference sequence). The CDR3 DNA follows: TGTGCCAACGGACAGGTTAATGAGCAGTTCTTC. Encoded protein: CANGQVNEQFF.

The count of this clone is one. The rearrangement joins TRBV19 to TRBJ2-3, with D possibly matching TRBD1 (6 bases). CDR1 and CDR2 (germline): LNHDA, SQIVND (reference sequence). The V and J ends lost 10 bases and 4 bases respectively, with 15 bases between them. This CDR3 spans 13 amino acids. The CDR3 DNA reads TGTGCCACAGGGGAAGGGAGCCCAGATACGCAGTATTTT. As protein: CATGEGSPDTQYF. Looking up the rest from reference TRBV19 and TRBJ2-3 gives the full variable domain: DGGITQSPKYLFRKEGQNVTLSCEQNLNHDAMYWYRQDPGQGLRLIYYSQIVNDFQKGDIAEGYSVSREKKESFPLTVTSAQKNPTAFYLCATGEGSPDTQYFGPGTRLTVL.

This clone was detected only once. The chain joins TRBV5-1 to TRBJ1-2, with TRBD1 matching 8 bases. The germline CDR1 and CDR2 sequences are SGHRS and YFSETQ. After removal of 3 bases from V and 4 bases from J, the junction contained 5 bases not matched to a gene. The CDR3 runs to 14 residues. The CDR3 region has the DNA TGCGCCAGCAGCTCCCGACAGGGGTCCTATGGCTACACCTTC. Its translation: CASSSRQGSYGYTF.